The sequence of this T cell receptor beta chain was determined in a study of cytomegalovirus exposure and HLA in healthy donors. 60 Vbeta and 13 Jbeta primers were used in PCR. Clones were sequenced by immunoSEQ multiplex PCR, and TCRdb holds only the in-frame ones, with some missing. In the table there are about 150,000 clones, about 88% of which are singletons. The CDR3 is 19 residues long. V lost 3 bases and J lost 10; bases outside the gene matches: 21. Germline assignment: CDR1 WNHNN and CDR2 SYGVQD (reference sequence). The clonotype originates from a woman aged 18-29 years in good health and CMV-seronegative. The chain combines TRBV10-1 with TRBJ2-1, with 10 bases that match TRBD2. What was sequenced was PBMCs. The CDR3 loop is CASSDHKLPTSGFTGEQFF. CDR3 nucleotide sequence: TGCGCCAGCAGTGACCATAAACTTCCGACTAGCGGGTTCACGGGGGAGCAGTTCTTC.